Included here is one TCR beta chain sequence, with context. Its cognate antigen is unknown. Sequencing used immunoSEQ multiplex PCR; TCRdb keeps in-frame clones, though not all of them. The table records 95,000 to 150,000 clones, roughly 88% of them present only once. These data belong to a study of T cell responses to AZD1222 COVID-19 vaccine. The study's findings and limits: White British people made up most donors, females outnumbered males, and clonal diversity was possibly underestimated. Repertoire sampling happened only post peak T cell response. Baseline seropositives among AZD1222 recipients totaled only 6 or 7. With two AZD1222 doses given, Spike-specific TCR breadth and depth both rose.

This CDR3 spans 18 amino acids. Germline CDR1 and CDR2: SGHTA and FQGTGA. Germline trimming cut 5 bases from V and 6 bases from J; bases unmatched to any gene: 21. The TCR was taken from an adult in good health. Sequenced material: peripheral blood, taken on day 0 of AZD1222 vaccination. The V and J genes are TRBV7-3 and TRBJ2-7, with 8 bases lining up with TRBD1. The CDR3 here is CASSPIKTGGRGPCEQYF. In nucleotides, the CDR3 is TGTGCCAGCAGCCCAATAAAAACTGGTGGCAGGGGGCCCTGCGAGCAGTACTTC.